The 18 T cell receptor beta chains listed next were all sequenced from one sample in a study of CD8 T cells in ankylosing spondylitis. TCRdb reprocessed the 5' RACE reads with MiXCR, giving one entry per CDR3 protein. The table includes about 120,000 distinct CDR3 sequences, roughly 13% detected once. The material sequenced was blood, either unsorted or a sorted T cell fraction (not recorded which). The source is a female donor with ankylosing spondylitis or in good health (not recorded which).

This clonotype was recorded at least ten times. The CDR3 reads CSETTGGTDTQYF. Here the CDR3 DNA reads TGCAGCGAAACGACAGGGGGCACAGATACGCAGTATTTT. This sequence joins TRBV29-1 and TRBJ2-3; 8 nucleotides align to TRBD1. After removal of 7 bases from V and 1 base from J, the junction contained 4 bases not matched to a gene. The CDR3 is 13 residues long. Germline V CDR1 and CDR2: SQVTM, ANQGSEA.

This clonotype was counted between two and nine times. As DNA, the CDR3 is TGTGCCAGCAGTGACCTGGGGCTCGGGACATCTGGAAACACCATATATTTT. Residues: CASSDLGLGTSGNTIYF. V and J are TRBV25-1 and TRBJ1-3; D possibly corresponds to TRBD1 (6 bases). The CDR3 extends over 17 amino acids. Trimming took off 3 bases at V and 1 base at J, with 16 bases between the two ends. Germline CDR1 is MGHDK and CDR2 is SYGVNS.

The chain is built from TRBV28 and TRBJ2-5; TRBD1 might be the D (5 bases). CDR1 is MDHEN and CDR2 is SYDVKM in the germline V gene. The CDR3 loop spans 13 amino acids. V lost 3 bases, J lost 3 bases, and 8 bases lay in between. In nucleotides, the CDR3 is TGTGCCAGCAGTTTCGCCAGGGAAGAGACCCAGTACTTC. Translated: CASSFAREETQYF.

The table lists this clonotype with many counts. The chain couples TRBV5-1 to TRBJ2-7; D is perhaps TRBD1 or TRBD2 (5 bases each). CDR1 SGHRS and CDR2 YFSETQ come from the germline V gene. The CDR3 is 15 residues long. The V end lost 5 bases, the J end lost 4 bases, and 19 bases lay between the germline ends. CDR3 sequence reads: CASSVEPGRPYEQYF. The CDR3 DNA is TGCGCCAGCAGTGTAGAACCGGGACGGCCGTACGAGCAGTACTTC.

This clonotype was detected ten times or more. The CDR3 loop reads CASSFQQGSSYNSPLHF. CDR3 in DNA: TGTGCCAGCAGTTTCCAACAGGGGAGCTCCTATAATTCACCCCTCCACTTT. The chain couples TRBV27 to TRBJ1-6, with 7 positions matching TRBD1. CDR1 is MNHEY, CDR2 SMNVEV, per germline (reference sequence). V shed 3 bases, J shed 0 bases, and the junction held 5 bases outside the gene matches. The CDR3 runs 17 residues.

This clonotype was counted a few times. The rearrangement uses TRBV30 and TRBJ1-1; a possible D gene is TRBD1 (5 bases). The CDR3 is 12 residues long. Trimming left V 3 bases short and J 11 bases short, with 16 bases between. Germline values: CDR1 GTSNPN, CDR2 SVGIG (reference sequence). CDR3 bases: TGTGCCTGGAGGGAATTGGTTGGGGCGGCTTTCTTT. Translated, it gives CAWRELVGAAFF.

A few counts support this clonotype. DNA for the CDR3: TGTGCCAGCACCTTGCAGGGGGCATATGAGCAGTTCTTC. Translating it yields CASTLQGAYEQFF. The V gene is TRBV18, the J gene TRBJ2-1; 8 bases map to TRBD1. The CDR3 is 13 amino acids. Germline V gives CDR1 KGHSH, CDR2 LQKENI. J gave up 8 bases and V 8 bases, and 8 bases lay outside the gene matches.

The V gene is TRBV12-3 or TRBV12-4, the J gene TRBJ1-2; possible D gene TRBD1, 6 bases. The V gene lost 4 bases and the J gene lost 8 bases, with 14 bases spanning the gap. The CDR3 consists of 13 residues. CDR3 coding DNA: TGTGCCAGCAGTTCAGGGGCTTTGGGAGGCTACACCTTC. As protein: CASSSGALGGYTF.

The table lists this clonotype with many counts. The V and J genes are TRBV28 and TRBJ2-3; 11 nucleotides align to TRBD2. The CDR3 sequence is 16 residues long. V shed 5 bases and J 5 bases; nucleotides not matched to a gene: 9. The germline V gene has CDR1 MDHEN and CDR2 SYDVKM. The CDR3 reads CASSPGLAAGGDTQYF. The CDR3 DNA follows: TGTGCCAGCAGTCCGGGACTAGCGGCCGGCGGAGATACGCAGTATTTT. Complete variable domain (other parts from reference TRBV28 and TRBJ2-3): DVKVTQSSRYLVKRTGEKVFLECVQDMDHENMFWYRQDPGLGLRLIYFSYDVKMKEKGDIPEGYSVSREKKERFSLILESASTNQTSMYLCASSPGLAAGGDTQYFGPGTRLTVL.

This clonotype was counted only a few times. The chain joins TRBV12-3 or TRBV12-4 to TRBJ2-3, with D perhaps matching TRBD2 (5 bases). Trimming removed 7 bases from V and 4 bases from J, with 15 bases in between. The CDR3 totals 14 residues. In DNA, the CDR3 is TGTGCCAGCAAAGACACGGTAGCGTCAGATACGCAGTATTTT. Translation gives CASKDTVASDTQYF.

This clonotype has more than one count but fewer than ten. The chain uses TRBV12-3 or TRBV12-4 and TRBJ2-5; 9 positions match TRBD2. V shed 2 bases, J shed 1 base, and the junction held 8 bases outside the gene matches. CDR3 length: 17 amino acids. The CDR3 here is CASSLPRLAAFQETQYF. The DNA for the CDR3 is TGTGCCAGCAGTTTACCCAGACTAGCGGCGTTCCAAGAGACCCAGTACTTC.

This clonotype appeared a few times. The chain links TRBV4-2 to TRBJ2-3; tentative D call: TRBD2 (6 bases). The ends were cut back, 0 bases at V and 4 bases at J, with 8 bases in the middle. The germline V gene has CDR1 LGHNA and CDR2 YNFKEQ. This CDR3 has 14 residues. The CDR3 sequence is CASSQEAGSDTQYF. The CDR3 nucleotides read TGTGCCAGCAGCCAAGAGGCGGGATCAGATACGCAGTATTTT.

The gene calls are TRBV20-1 and TRBJ2-1; TRBD2 matches 8 bases. CDR1 is DFQATT and CDR2 is SNEGSKA in the germline V gene (reference sequence). This CDR3 spans 14 amino acids. The V gene end was trimmed by 6 bases and the J gene end by 2 bases; junction bases not matched to a gene: 6. CDR3 bases: TGCAGTGCGTCTCTAGCGGGCACCTACAATGAGCAGTTCTTC. Its translation: CSASLAGTYNEQFF.

This clonotype was counted many times. The chain joins TRBV11-2 to TRBJ1-2; 9 bases agree with TRBD1. Germline V gene lookup returns CDR1 SGHAT and CDR2 FQNNGV. The CDR3 spans 16 residues. V trimming: 0 bases; J trimming: 3 bases; junction bases outside the gene matches: 5. The CDR3 is CASSLEGDRVHYGYTF. CDR3 bases: TGTGCCAGCAGCTTAGAGGGGGACAGGGTACACTATGGCTACACCTTC.

The V call is TRBV21-1, the J call TRBJ2-7; TRBD2 reflects the table's D call only, with no check against the DNA. TRBV21-1 is termed a pseudogene. The CDR3 is 16 residues long. In DNA form, the CDR3 reads TGTGCCAGCAGCATGAAGGGACTAGCGGGAGTCTACGAGCAGTACTTC. Protein product: CASSMKGLAGVYEQYF.

This clonotype was recorded a few times. V and J are TRBV7-3 and TRBJ1-1; 7 positions agree with TRBD1. The V segment lost 6 bases and the J segment 3 bases; nucleotides outside the gene matches: 7. From germline, CDR1 is SGHTA and CDR2 FQGTGA. The CDR3 covers 14 residues. CDR3 sequence: CASSSTGADTEAFF. The CDR3 DNA reads as TGTGCCAGCAGTTCTACAGGGGCGGACACTGAAGCTTTCTTT.

This clonotype was seen at least ten times. The chain links TRBV27 to TRBJ2-1; 12 positions match TRBD2. CDR3 length equals 14 residues. Trimming at V came to 9 bases and at J to 9 bases, leaving 9 bases not matched to a gene. Germline assignment: CDR1 MNHEY and CDR2 SMNVEV (reference sequence). This CDR3 reads CASQTSGSLTEQFF. The CDR3 nucleotides are TGTGCCAGTCAGACTAGCGGGAGTTTGACTGAGCAGTTCTTC.

This clonotype was recorded many times. In nucleotides, the CDR3 is TGCGCCAGCAGCTTCGTTACTAGCTCTAGCACAGATACGCAGTATTTT. Residues: CASSFVTSSSTDTQYF. This chain uses TRBV5-1 with TRBJ2-3, with a tentative D call TRBD2 (6 bases). The germline gives CDR1 SGHRS, CDR2 YFSETQ. CDR3 length equals 16 residues. V was pared by 2 bases and J by 0 bases, with 13 bases between. The variable domain in full, with the rest retrieved from reference TRBV5-1 and TRBJ2-3, is KAGVTQTPRYLIKTRGQQVTLSCSPISGHRSVSWYQQTPGQGLQFLFEYFSETQRNKGNFPGRFSGRQFSNSRSEMNVSTLELGDSALYLCASSFVTSSSTDTQYFGPGTRLTVL.